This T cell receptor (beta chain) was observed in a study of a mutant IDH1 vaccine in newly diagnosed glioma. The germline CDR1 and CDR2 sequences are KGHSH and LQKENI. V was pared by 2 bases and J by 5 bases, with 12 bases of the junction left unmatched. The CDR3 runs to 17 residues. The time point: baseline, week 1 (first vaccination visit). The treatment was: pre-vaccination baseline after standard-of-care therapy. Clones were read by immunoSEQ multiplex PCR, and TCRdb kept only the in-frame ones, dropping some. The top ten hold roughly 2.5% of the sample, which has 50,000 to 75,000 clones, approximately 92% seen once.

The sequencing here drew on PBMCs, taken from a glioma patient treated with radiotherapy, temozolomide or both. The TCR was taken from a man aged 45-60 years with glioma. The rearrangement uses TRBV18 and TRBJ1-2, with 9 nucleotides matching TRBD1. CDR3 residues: CASSPAGQGTPTYGYTF. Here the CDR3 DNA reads TGTGCCAGCTCACCAGCGGGACAGGGAACCCCCACGTATGGCTACACCTTC.